Here is one T cell receptor (beta chain) with its context. Its specificity is not known. Germline CDR1 is SEHNR and CDR2 is FQNEAQ (reference sequence). The CDR3 is 15 residues long. The V end lost 3 bases, the J end lost 0 bases, and 8 bases lay between the germline ends. These data are taken from a study of cytomegalovirus exposure and HLA in healthy donors. Study-wide background: Unique TCRs from HLA-typed donors, 70 million to 100 million of them, were held in an early data release. The study, taken as a whole, reports: TCR beta V- and J-gene trimming, according to a later analysis, was linked to a missense DCLRE1C variant. Presence/absence results assume similar sequencing depth per donor, which may not hold.

Primers: 60 Vbeta forward and 13 Jbeta reverse. The protocol was immunoSEQ multiplex PCR, while the TCRdb copy is restricted to in-frame clones and leaves out a portion. The data contain about 55,000 clones, 65% to 85% of them singletons. The V gene is TRBV7-9, the J gene TRBJ2-2; D is ambiguous. This receptor was identified in a female donor in good health and CMV-seronegative. Specimen: PBMCs. CDR3 in DNA: TGTGCCAGCAGCTTCAGGCTAACGAACACCGGGGAGCTGTTTTTT. Amino acid sequence: CASSFRLTNTGELFF.